Listed here are 20 T cell receptor beta chains from one sample, sequenced in a study of T cell responses to AZD1222 COVID-19 vaccine. TCRdb's table, derived via immunoSEQ multiplex PCR, lists solely in-frame clones and lacks some. The sample lists about 180,000 clones, around nine tenths occurring once. The specimen was peripheral blood, collected 28 days after the second AZD1222 dose. All receptors derive from an adult who received the AZD1222 COVID-19 vaccine.

The chain joins TRBV7-3 to TRBJ2-3; tentative D call: TRBD2 (6 bases). The V end was cut by 3 bases, the J end by 5 bases, with 18 bases between. This CDR3 contains 16 residues. CDR1 is SGHTA and CDR2 is FQGTGA in the germline V gene. The CDR3 loop reads CASSLGFGSIGDTQYF. The CDR3 coding sequence is TGTGCCAGCAGCTTGGGGTTCGGGAGCATCGGAGATACGCAGTATTTT.

J is TRBJ2-3 and V is TRBV28; TRBD2 agrees at 10 bases. After removal of 6 bases from V and 6 bases from J, the junction contained 9 bases not matched to a gene. The CDR3 extends over 15 amino acids. Germline V lookup: CDR1 MDHEN, CDR2 SYDVKM. CDR3 amino acids: CASRTAGGPDDTQYF. In DNA, the CDR3 is TGTGCCAGCAGGACAGCGGGAGGGCCAGATGATACGCAGTATTTT.

The V and J genes are TRBV4-3 and TRBJ2-7; 9 positions match TRBD1. CDR1 is LGHNA, CDR2 YSLEER, per germline. V lost 0 bases to trimming and J lost 3 bases; unmatched junction nucleotides: 0. The CDR3 is 14 amino acids. The CDR3 region is CASSQETGGYEQYF. The CDR3 DNA sequence: TGCGCCAGCAGCCAAGAGACAGGGGGCTACGAGCAGTACTTC.

This sequence joins TRBV11-2 and TRBJ2-5; maybe TRBD2 (6 bases). The V gene's germline CDR1 is SGHAT and CDR2 FQNNGV. CDR3 length: 15 residues. Trimming left V 5 bases short and J 5 bases short, with 18 bases between. The CDR3 is CASSTDGGWVETQYF. The CDR3 region has the DNA TGTGCCAGCAGCACCGACGGGGGTTGGGTCGAGACCCAGTACTTC.

The gene calls are TRBV28 and TRBJ1-5, with TRBD1 matching over 7 bases. V was pared by 6 bases and J by 0 bases, with 5 bases of the junction left unmatched. The germline CDR1 and CDR2 sequences are MDHEN and SYDVKM. CDR3 length: 15 residues. CDR3 DNA: TGTGCCAGCAGGGCCGGGACAGTTAGCAATCAGCCCCAGCATTTT. As protein: CASRAGTVSNQPQHF.

J is TRBJ2-7 and V is TRBV5-1, with TRBD1 matching 7 bases. CDR3 length: 15 amino acids. J was trimmed by 4 bases and V by 1 base; bases with no gene match: 8. Germline assignment: CDR1 SGHRS and CDR2 YFSETQ. CDR3 loop: CASSLISGQEYEQYF. The DNA for the CDR3 is TGCGCCAGCAGCTTGATTTCTGGACAGGAGTACGAGCAGTACTTC.

The chain combines TRBV4-3 with TRBJ1-2; TRBD1 is a possible D gene (5 bases). The germline V and J ends were trimmed by 0 bases and 4 bases, with 9 bases remaining between them. Per the germline V gene, CDR1 is LGHNA and CDR2 is YSLEER. The length of the CDR3 is 14 residues. The CDR3, as DNA: TGCGCCAGCAGCCAAGAAGGTGGGACCTATGGCTACACCTTC. Amino acids: CASSQEGGTYGYTF.

The chain links TRBV9 to TRBJ2-7; 12 nucleotides line up with TRBD1. With 4 bases clipped from V and 2 bases from J, the junction kept 4 bases outside the gene matches. The CDR3 length is 15 residues. CDR1 is SGDLS and CDR2 is YYNGEE in the germline V gene. The DNA of the CDR3 is TGTGCCAGCAGCACGGGACAGGGGGCAACCTACGAGCAGTACTTC. This codes for CASSTGQGATYEQYF. The full variable domain, rest sourced from reference TRBV9 and TRBJ2-7, is DSGVTQTPKHLITATGQRVTLRCSPRSGDLSVYWYQQSLDQGLQFLIQYYNGEERAKGNILERFSAQQFPDLHSELNLSSLELGDSALYFCASSTGQGATYEQYFGPGTRLTVT.

CDR3 loop: CASSLGVYGTSSGNTIYF. CDR3 DNA sequence: TGCGCCAGCAGCTTGGGGGTTTACGGGACCAGCTCTGGAAACACCATATATTTT. The rearrangement uses TRBV5-1 and TRBJ1-3; TRBD1 might be the D (5 bases). V was pared by 0 bases and J by 0 bases, with 16 bases between. The CDR3 is 18 residues long. Germline CDR1 is SGHRS and CDR2 is YFSETQ.

V is TRBV5-4 and J is TRBJ2-1; possible D gene TRBD2, 6 bases. Looked up from germline, CDR1 is SGHNT and CDR2 is YYREEE (reference sequence). Trimming removed 2 bases from V and 3 bases from J, with 9 bases in between. The CDR3 totals 14 residues. CDR3 coding DNA: TGTGCCAGCAGCTTACCGGGAGTCTACAATGAGCAGTTCTTC. As protein: CASSLPGVYNEQFF.

The V call is TRBV7-8, the J call TRBJ2-5, with D hard to call. Germline V gives CDR1 SGHVS, CDR2 FQNEAQ. V was pared by 2 bases and J by 3 bases, with 10 bases between. The CDR3 covers 14 residues. CDR3 sequence reads: CASSLRLGKETQYF. Written as DNA, the CDR3 is TGTGCCAGCAGCTTAAGATTGGGAAAAGAGACCCAGTACTTC.

The rearrangement joins TRBV27 to TRBJ2-7; 12 bases agree with TRBD2. The CDR3 contains 18 residues. In germline, CDR1 is MNHEY, CDR2 SMNVEV (reference sequence). After removal of 5 bases from V and 4 bases from J, the junction contained 15 bases not matched to a gene. CDR3 region: CASSPRTSGILPLYEQYF. The CDR3 coding sequence is TGTGCCAGCAGTCCGAGGACTAGCGGGATACTTCCTCTTTACGAGCAGTACTTC.

This clone was found a few times. The rearrangement joins TRBV28 to TRBJ2-2, with 7 nucleotides matching TRBD1. The CDR3 totals 15 residues. The ends lost 2 bases at V and 3 bases at J; junction bases unmatched: 3. The germline CDR1 and CDR2 sequences are MDHEN and SYDVKM. CDR3 loop: CASSLIGQDTGELFF. Here the CDR3 DNA reads TGTGCCAGCAGTTTAATTGGACAGGACACCGGGGAGCTGTTTTTT.

A few counts support this clone. The chain combines TRBV5-1 with TRBJ2-1; TRBD2 aligns across 7 bases. Losses at the gene ends were 7 bases for V and 10 bases for J; bases not matched to a gene: 8. Germline CDR1 reads SGHRS; CDR2 reads YFSETQ. The CDR3 length is 12 residues. CDR3 in DNA: TGCGCCAGCCGGGGGGTTGGCGCCGAGCAGTTCTTC. This translates into CASRGVGAEQFF. The full variable domain, completed using reference TRBV5-1 and TRBJ2-1, is KAGVTQTPRYLIKTRGQQVTLSCSPISGHRSVSWYQQTPGQGLQFLFEYFSETQRNKGNFPGRFSGRQFSNSRSEMNVSTLELGDSALYLCASRGVGAEQFFGPGTRLTVL.

The gene calls are TRBV10-3 and TRBJ2-1; TRBD2 agrees at 7 bases. Germline values: CDR1 ENHRY, CDR2 SYGVKD. Losses at the gene ends were 0 bases for V and 12 bases for J; bases not matched to a gene: 8. This CDR3 is 14 amino acids long. The CDR3 coding sequence is TGTGCCATCAGTGAGTCCGGACTAGTGAATAGGCAGTTCTTC. Protein: CAISESGLVNRQFF.

The chain recombines TRBV30 with TRBJ2-7; 7 bases align to TRBD2. CDR1 and CDR2 (germline): GTSNPN, SVGIG (reference sequence). Germline trimming cut 5 bases from V and 6 bases from J; bases unmatched to any gene: 4. The CDR3 loop spans 11 amino acids. The CDR3 DNA follows: TGTGCCTGGCGACTAGCTGTCGAGCAGTACTTC. This gives the protein CAWRLAVEQYF.

This chain uses TRBV7-8 with TRBJ1-6; D ambiguous. The CDR3 sequence is 16 residues long. Germline CDR1 and CDR2: SGHVS and FQNEAQ. Trimming left V 0 bases short and J 5 bases short, with 11 bases between. The CDR3 loop is CASSLAEAPNNSPLHF. As DNA, the CDR3 is TGTGCCAGCAGCTTAGCGGAAGCTCCTAATAATTCACCCCTCCACTTT.

The chain couples TRBV5-5 to TRBJ2-1, with D perhaps matching TRBD1 or TRBD2 (5 bases each). CDR1 and CDR2 from the germline V gene are SGHKS and YYEKEE (reference sequence). The CDR3 extends over 15 amino acids. The ends were cut back, 0 bases at V and 2 bases at J, with 9 bases in the middle. DNA of the CDR3: TGTGCCAGCAGCTTGGAAGGGGACCCCTACAATGAGCAGTTCTTC. This translates into CASSLEGDPYNEQFF. The variable domain in full, with the rest retrieved from reference TRBV5-5 and TRBJ2-1, is DAGVTQSPTHLIKTRGQQVTLRCSPISGHKSVSWYQQVLGQGPQFIFQYYEKEERGRGNFPDRFSARQFPNYSSELNVNALLLGDSALYLCASSLEGDPYNEQFFGPGTRLTVL.

This rearrangement joins TRBV28 to TRBJ1-4, with D possibly TRBD1 on 5 matching bases. V shed 6 bases and J shed 12 bases, with 14 bases lying between them. The CDR3 is made up of 12 amino acids. CDR1 is MDHEN and CDR2 is SYDVKM in the germline V gene. In nucleotides, the CDR3 is TGTGCCAGCAGAGACCACGGGACGGAACTGTTTTTT. The encoded protein is CASRDHGTELFF.

V gene TRBV15 combines with J gene TRBJ2-1, with 13 nucleotides matching TRBD2. Germline V gene sequence: CDR1 LNHNV, CDR2 YYDKDF (reference sequence). V shed 4 bases and J 7 bases; nucleotides not matched to a gene: 10. The CDR3 is made up of 17 amino acids. CDR3 loop: CATSTTRTSGRLNEQFF. The CDR3 DNA reads as TGTGCCACCAGCACAACCCGGACTAGCGGGAGACTGAATGAGCAGTTCTTC.